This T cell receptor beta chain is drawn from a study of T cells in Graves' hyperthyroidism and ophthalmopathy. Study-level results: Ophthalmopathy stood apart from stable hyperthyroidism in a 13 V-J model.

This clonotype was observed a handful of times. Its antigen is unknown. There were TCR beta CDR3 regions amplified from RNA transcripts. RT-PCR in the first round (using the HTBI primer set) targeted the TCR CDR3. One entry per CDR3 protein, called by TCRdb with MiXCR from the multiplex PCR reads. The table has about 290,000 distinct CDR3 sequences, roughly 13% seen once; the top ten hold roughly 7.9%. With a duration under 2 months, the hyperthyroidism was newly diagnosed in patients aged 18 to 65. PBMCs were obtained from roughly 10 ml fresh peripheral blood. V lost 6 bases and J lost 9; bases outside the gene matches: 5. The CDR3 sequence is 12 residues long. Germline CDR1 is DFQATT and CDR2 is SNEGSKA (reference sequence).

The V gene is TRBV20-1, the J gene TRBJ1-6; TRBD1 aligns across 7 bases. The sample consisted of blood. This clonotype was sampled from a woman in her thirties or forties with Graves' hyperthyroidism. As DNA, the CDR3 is TGCAGTGCCCCAGGGGGGGGTTCACCCCTCCACTTT. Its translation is CSAPGGGSPLHF.